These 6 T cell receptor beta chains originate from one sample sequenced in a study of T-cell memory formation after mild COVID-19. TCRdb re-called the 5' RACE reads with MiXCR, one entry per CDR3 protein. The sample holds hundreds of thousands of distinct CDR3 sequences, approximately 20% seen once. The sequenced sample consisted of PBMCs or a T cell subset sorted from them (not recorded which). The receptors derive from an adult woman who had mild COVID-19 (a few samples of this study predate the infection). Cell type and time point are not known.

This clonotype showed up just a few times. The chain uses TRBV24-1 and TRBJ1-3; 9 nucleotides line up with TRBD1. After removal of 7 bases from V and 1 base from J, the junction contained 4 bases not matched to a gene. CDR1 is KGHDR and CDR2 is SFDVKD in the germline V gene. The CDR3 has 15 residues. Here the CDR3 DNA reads TGTGCCACCAGCGCTGGGACAGGGTCTGGAAACACCATATATTTT. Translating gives CATSAGTGSGNTIYF.

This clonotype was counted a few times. CDR3 bases: TGTGCCAGCTCACCACCACAGGTCTTAGGCTACGAGCAGTACTTC. Translated: CASSPPQVLGYEQYF. The rearrangement joins TRBV18 to TRBJ2-7, with a weak D call TRBD1 (5 bases). V was cut by 0 bases and J by 3 bases, with 12 bases left in between. Germline V gives CDR1 KGHSH, CDR2 LQKENI. This CDR3 is 15 amino acids long.

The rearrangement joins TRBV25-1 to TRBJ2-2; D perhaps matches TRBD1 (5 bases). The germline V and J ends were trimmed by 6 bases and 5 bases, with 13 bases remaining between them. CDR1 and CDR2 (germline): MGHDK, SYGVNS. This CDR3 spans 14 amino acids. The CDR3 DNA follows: TGTGCCAGCAGCGATTGGACACCGACCGGGGAGCTGTTTTTT. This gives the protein CASSDWTPTGELFF. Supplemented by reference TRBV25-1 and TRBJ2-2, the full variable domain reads EADIYQTPRYLVIGTGKKITLECSQTMGHDKMYWYQQDPGMELHLIHYSYGVNSTEKGDLSSESTVSRIRTEHFPLTLESARPSHTSQYLCASSDWTPTGELFFGEGSRLTVL.

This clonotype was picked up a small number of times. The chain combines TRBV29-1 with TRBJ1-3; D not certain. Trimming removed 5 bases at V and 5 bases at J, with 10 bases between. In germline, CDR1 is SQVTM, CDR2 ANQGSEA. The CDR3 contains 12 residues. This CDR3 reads CSVTSERNTIYF. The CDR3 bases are TGCAGCGTTACGTCGGAGAGAAACACCATATATTTT.

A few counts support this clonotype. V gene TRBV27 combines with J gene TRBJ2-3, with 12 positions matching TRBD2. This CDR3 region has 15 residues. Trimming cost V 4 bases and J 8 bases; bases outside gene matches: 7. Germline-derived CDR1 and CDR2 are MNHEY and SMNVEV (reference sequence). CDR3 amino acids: CASSSLAGGPTTQYF. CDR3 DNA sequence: TGTGCCAGCAGTTCTCTAGCGGGGGGGCCGACTACGCAGTATTTT.

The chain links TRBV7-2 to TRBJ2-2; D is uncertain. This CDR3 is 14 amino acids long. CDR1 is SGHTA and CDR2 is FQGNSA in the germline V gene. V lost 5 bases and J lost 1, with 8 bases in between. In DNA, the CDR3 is TGTGCCAGCAGCCCACTTAAGAACACCGGGGAGCTGTTTTTT. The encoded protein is CASSPLKNTGELFF.